This T cell receptor (beta chain) was found in a study of shared clonotypes between healthy human individuals (dated by TCRdb to the early 2020s). Regarding the study in general: The cohort comprised a couple of women and three men aged 18 to 49 years. For each donor, CD4 naive and CD4 memory were each given three plates, CD8 naive was given two plates, and CD8 memory was given one plate. Blood TCR repertoires of a handful of healthy adults were deeply sequenced to estimate repertoire size and the extent of clonotype sharing between individuals. Libraries were prepared and TCR repertoires were sequenced by different laboratories using diverse techniques, in order to increase sequencing depth and limit assay-specific biases. Between about 0.9 and 9 billion PBMCs per donor were obtained by leukapheresis. On the study overall, not on this receptor specifically: Compared with non-shared clonotypes, the clonotypes found in all four sorted-subset donors had higher generation probabilities. Sampling was restricted to blood, and TCR repertoires in tissue are likely to differ from TCR repertoires in blood. Rarefaction of sorted-subset datasets indicated incomplete sequencing despite the large sequencing depth. Across four donors, approximately 5% of naive CD4, roughly 3.4% of naive CD8, 2.3% of memory CD4, and approximately 0.4% of memory CD8 clonotypes were shared. The genetic and exposure-history diversity represented was limited by the small number of donors. Based on pairwise subsampling, the degree of clonotype sharing among donors was expected to be affected by sequencing depth. Naive subsets generally had larger estimated clonotype richness than memory subsets did.

TCR CDR3 regions were amplified from genomic DNA by multiplex PCR using the deep immunoSEQ assay. Genomic DNA extracted from each cell subset was distributed evenly over all wells of several immunoSEQ 96-well plates, and each plate served as one replicate. For sorted subsets, approximately 190 ng genomic DNA, equal to 30,000 or so T cell genomes, was loaded into each replicate PCR. Purified libraries were measured with a Qubit 3.0 fluorometer, size-checked on a Bioanalyzer 2100, and measured again with the KAPA Library Quantification kit. Each immunoSEQ 96-well plate was sequenced on its own single-read 150-cycle Illumina NextSeq 550 flow cell. The paper's data handling went like this. The immunoSEQ output contained only junctional sequences without quality scores, so filtering could not match that applied to full-length reads. To assign V/J genes and CDR3, sequences were annotated using PyIR, a Python wrapper for IgBLAST v1.9, with IMGT germline references. Reads were filtered out if the reads had weak V/J assignments (E-value above 1e-6), no CDR3, stop codons, out-of-frame junctions, or ambiguous translated residues. V3J clonotypes were defined as sequences sharing the same inferred V gene, J gene, and CDR3 amino acid sequence. To compute the percentage overlap between repertoires, the number of shared unique clonotypes was divided by the size of the smaller repertoire. RTK rarefaction, the Chao1 estimator, and Recon v2.1 estimates of unobserved clonotypes were used to assess repertoire richness. For all TCRbeta clonotypes obtained by the gDNA method from a few donors, generation probabilities were computed with OLGA. Imported from immuneACCESS, the table was reduced by TCRdb to in-frame sequences with V and J called. These copies leave out some clones; in studies compared against another copy, an unresolved V gene accounts for under half, and the cause of the remainder is not known. V and J calls and clone size are copied from that table; D and trimming were computed from the DNA. This sample has under 2.5 million clones in its table, and about 90% of those were observed once. The ten largest make up 0.37% of the sample.

CDR1 SGHAT and CDR2 FQNNGV were looked up in the germline V gene. The CDR3 runs 15 residues from the cysteine to the phenylalanine. The read is trimmed to its CDR3 DNA, 45 bases read in frame from base 1. V loses 1 base at its end and J loses 4 bases; junction bases beyond the gene matches: 6. The donors were healthy, HIV-negative adults who had no recently reported acute infections or vaccinations. Every donor was a Caucasian adult living in Nashville, Tennessee, USA. CD4+ T cells were enriched through magnetic negative selection, after which naive cells were positively selected on CD45RA and the remaining negative fraction served as the memory subset. After blood collection by leukapheresis, PBMCs were isolated using Ficoll-Histopaque density gradient centrifugation and then cryopreserved in the vapor phase of liquid nitrogen. Analytical flow cytometry was used to check the purity and quantity of each magnetically sorted T cell population. Each sorted fraction had its genomic DNA isolated and then quantified by UV absorbance on a Nanodrop 2000c.

This clone has just one count. Its recognized antigen is unknown. The record has no base qualities; no much larger clone is one base away. The sample was naive CD4+ T cells from PBMCs. What the cell subset or site label conveys for this sample: CD45RA+ positively selected. The source is a man between 18 and 35 years old in good health. Some clones in this sample may be carry-over from other donors' samples. The chain employs TRBV11-2 and TRBJ2-7; 8 of the junction bases match TRBD2. The CDR3 region: CASSLAPSGRYEQYF. The DNA reads as follows: TGTGCCAGCAGCTTAGCCCCTAGCGGGCGATACGAGCAGTACTTC.